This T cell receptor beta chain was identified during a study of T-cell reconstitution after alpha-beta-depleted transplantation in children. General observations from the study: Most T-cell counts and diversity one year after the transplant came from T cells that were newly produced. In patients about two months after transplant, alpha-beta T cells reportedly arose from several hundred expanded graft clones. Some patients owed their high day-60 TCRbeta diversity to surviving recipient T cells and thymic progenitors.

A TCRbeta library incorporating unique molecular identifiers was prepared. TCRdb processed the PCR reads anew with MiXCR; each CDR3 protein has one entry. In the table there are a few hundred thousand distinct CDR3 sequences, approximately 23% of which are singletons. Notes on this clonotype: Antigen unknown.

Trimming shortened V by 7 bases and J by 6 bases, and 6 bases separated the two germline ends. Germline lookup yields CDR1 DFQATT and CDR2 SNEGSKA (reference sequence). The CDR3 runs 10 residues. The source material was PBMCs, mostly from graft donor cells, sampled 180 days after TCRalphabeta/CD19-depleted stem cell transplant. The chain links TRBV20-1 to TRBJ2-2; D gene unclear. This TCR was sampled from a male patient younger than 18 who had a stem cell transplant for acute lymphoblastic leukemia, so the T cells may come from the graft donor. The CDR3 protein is CSVLAGELFF. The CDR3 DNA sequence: TGCAGTGTCTTAGCCGGGGAGCTGTTTTTT.